A single TCR beta chain is shown here with its context. Its antigen is undetermined. Because the CDR3 is missing its conserved closing phenylalanine or tryptophan, this is likely a read error. This sample stems from a study of tumor and adjacent non-tumor tissue in lung cancer. Study as a whole: Histology: eleven to twelve adenocarcinoma, 2 squamous cell carcinoma, 1 small cell lung cancer.

Study results and caveats: Patients with more diverse tumor TCRs had worse survival. Top 100 clones took a larger repertoire share in normal lung.

No cell sorting was done before RNA was extracted from the tissue. This non-tumor lung sample came from over 3 cm beyond the tumor edge. Three rounds of nested PCR, following a modified ARM-PCR protocol, produced the TCRbeta library. Via MiXCR, TCRdb re-called the multiplex PCR reads, giving one row per CDR3 protein. The sample contains around 75,000 distinct CDR3 sequences, 65% to 75% of which appear only once. CDR3 length equals 18 residues. Germline loops: CDR1 MNHEY, CDR2 SVGAGI. Sequenced material: distant non-tumor lung tissue. This receptor was obtained from a woman between 45 and 65 years old with non-small cell lung cancer. The chain couples TRBV6-5 to TRBJ1-5; possible D gene TRBD1, 5 bases. The CDR3 bases are TGTGCCAGCAGCTCGCGGGCGGCAGGACAAAGTAGCAATCAGGCCCAGCATTCT. It yields the protein CASSSRAAGQSSNQAQHS.